The 27 T cell receptor beta chains in this list originate from one sample, sequenced in a study of blood T cell repertoires in COVID-19. Repertoires were generated with immunoSEQ multiplex PCR, while TCRdb's copy carries only in-frame clones and drops some. The profile shows roughly 330,000 clones, approximately 82% of them singletons. The sequenced sample consisted of peripheral blood. These receptors all stem from a woman between 50 and 59 years old with acute or convalescent COVID-19.

The chain has TRBV20-1 and TRBJ1-4, with TRBD1 matching 7 bases. Germline V lookup: CDR1 DFQATT, CDR2 SNEGSKA (reference sequence). Trimming cost V 3 bases and J 7 bases; bases outside gene matches: 8. There are 14 residues in the CDR3. CDR3 DNA sequence: TGCAGTGCTAGTGCCCTTTCAGGGGGTGAAAAACTGTTTTTT. Protein: CSASALSGGEKLFF.

The rearrangement links TRBV9 to TRBJ2-3; 9 bases fit TRBD1. Germline CDR1 and CDR2: SGDLS and YYNGEE. V lost 4 bases to trimming and J lost 3 bases; unmatched junction nucleotides: 6. The CDR3 loop spans 15 amino acids. CDR3 residues: CASSSTGGRTDTQYF. The CDR3 bases are TGTGCCAGCAGCTCTACAGGGGGCCGAACAGATACGCAGTATTTT. The full variable domain, in which reference TRBV9 and TRBJ2-3 provide the parts outside the CDR3, is DSGVTQTPKHLITATGQRVTLRCSPRSGDLSVYWYQQSLDQGLQFLIQYYNGEERAKGNILERFSAQQFPDLHSELNLSSLELGDSALYFCASSSTGGRTDTQYFGPGTRLTVL.

CDR3 protein: CSAGTGSTGELFF. CDR3 DNA: TGCAGCGCGGGGACAGGGTCCACCGGGGAGCTGTTTTTT. The chain uses TRBV29-1 and TRBJ2-2, with 9 bases identical to TRBD1. From germline, CDR1 is SQVTM and CDR2 ANQGSEA. This CDR3 region has 13 residues. Trimming cost V 7 bases and J 4 bases; bases outside gene matches: 4.

The rearrangement joins TRBV7-3 to TRBJ2-2, with TRBD2 matching over 7 bases. The ends lost 5 bases at V and 1 base at J; junction bases unmatched: 1. CDR3 length equals 14 residues. Per germline, CDR1 SGHTA and CDR2 FQGTGA. CDR3 bases: TGTGCCAGCAGCGCTAGCGGGAACACCGGGGAGCTGTTTTTT. Amino acids: CASSASGNTGELFF.

The sample holds many counts of this clone. The genes are TRBV6-1 and TRBJ2-7; D gene uncertain. V lost 2 bases and J 2 bases, leaving 13 bases between the germline ends. This CDR3 is 15 amino acids long. Germline CDR1 is MNHNS and CDR2 is SASEGT. DNA for the CDR3: TGTGCCAGCAGTGAACGACTCACTATACCCTACGAGCAGTACGTC. Translating gives CASSERLTIPYEQYV.

CDR3 protein: CSASKREGGDTQYF. Here the CDR3 DNA reads TGCAGTGCTAGTAAGCGGGAGGGCGGAGATACGCAGTATTTT. The rearrangement joins TRBV20-1 to TRBJ2-3, with 10 bases lining up with TRBD2. CDR3 length equals 14 residues. Germline CDR1 is DFQATT and CDR2 is SNEGSKA (reference sequence). J was trimmed by 5 bases and V by 3 bases; bases with no gene match: 5.

CDR3 residues: CASSIAGGPYEQYF. CDR3 nucleotides: TGTGCCAGTAGTATAGCGGGAGGACCCTACGAGCAGTACTTC. The chain uses TRBV19 and TRBJ2-7, with 7 positions matching TRBD2. V lost 1 base to trimming and J lost 2 bases; unmatched junction nucleotides: 2. CDR1 is LNHDA, CDR2 SQIVND, per germline (reference sequence). The CDR3 totals 14 residues.

The chain joins TRBV5-1 to TRBJ1-3, with TRBD1 matching 9 bases. The CDR3 loop spans 17 amino acids. The trim removed 3 bases at V and 0 bases at J, leaving 7 bases unmatched. Germline-derived CDR1 and CDR2 are SGHRS and YFSETQ. CDR3 DNA: TGCGCCAGCAGCTGGGGGACAGGGACGAGCTCTGGAAACACCATATATTTT. As protein: CASSWGTGTSSGNTIYF.

CDR3 nucleotides: TGTGCCAGCAGCTTAATGGGGCTAGGCGGAAACACCATATATTTT. Translation: CASSLMGLGGNTIYF. This chain links TRBV7-2 with TRBJ1-3; D is perhaps TRBD1 (5 bases). This CDR3 spans 15 amino acids. V lost 2 bases to trimming and J lost 4 bases, with 12 bases between them. Germline CDR1 and CDR2: SGHTA and FQGNSA.

The chain employs TRBV6-1 and TRBJ1-5; D is unclear. The CDR3 extends over 15 amino acids. From germline, CDR1 is MNHNS and CDR2 SASEGT. With 2 bases removed from V and 0 bases from J, the gap between germline ends came to 8 bases. CDR3 bases: TGTGCCAGCAGTGAACAGGATCCTAGCAATCAGCCCCAGCATTTT. Protein product: CASSEQDPSNQPQHF.

Written as DNA, the CDR3 is TGTGCCAGCAGCCCCCAAGCGGGAGCGGAGGAGACCCAGTACTTC. Encoded protein: CASSPQAGAEETQYF. V is TRBV5-4 and J is TRBJ2-5; 8 bases match TRBD2. The germline V gene has CDR1 SGHNT and CDR2 YYREEE (reference sequence). V trimming: 4 bases; J trimming: 5 bases; junction bases outside the gene matches: 10. The length of the CDR3 is 15 residues. Drawing the rest from reference TRBV5-4 and TRBJ2-5, the complete variable domain is ETGVTQSPTHLIKTRGQQVTLRCSSQSGHNTVSWYQQALGQGPQFIFQYYREEENGRGNFPPRFSGLQFPNYSSELNVNALELDDSALYLCASSPQAGAEETQYFGPGTRLLVL.

V is TRBV19 and J is TRBJ2-1, with TRBD2 identical over 8 bases. Looked up from germline, CDR1 is LNHDA and CDR2 is SQIVND (reference sequence). The ends lost 5 bases at V and 1 base at J; junction bases unmatched: 7. This CDR3 contains 16 residues. The CDR3 bases are TGTGCCAGTAGTCCGCAAACTAGCGGTTCCTACAATGAGCAGTTCTTC. Its translation is CASSPQTSGSYNEQFF.

This clone appeared a few times. This sample also contains other DNA sequences that code for the same CDR3. The rearrangement joins TRBV5-1 to TRBJ2-5; maybe TRBD2 (5 bases). Trimming removed 4 bases at V and 1 base at J, with 11 bases between. CDR3 length equals 14 residues. Germline CDR1 is SGHRS and CDR2 is YFSETQ. The DNA for the CDR3 is TGCGCCAGCAGCGCTGGACTGGGCCAAGAGACCCAGTACTTC. Its protein is CASSAGLGQETQYF. Full variable domain (outside the CDR3, taken from reference TRBV5-1 and TRBJ2-5): KAGVTQTPRYLIKTRGQQVTLSCSPISGHRSVSWYQQTPGQGLQFLFEYFSETQRNKGNFPGRFSGRQFSNSRSEMNVSTLELGDSALYLCASSAGLGQETQYFGPGTRLLVL.

The chain joins TRBV3-1 (or the pseudogene TRBV3-2) to TRBJ1-1; no definite D call. The V and J ends lost 7 bases and 1 base respectively, with 13 bases between them. Germline V gene sequence: CDR1 LGHDT, CDR2 YNNKEL (reference sequence). CDR3 length equals 14 residues. In DNA, the CDR3 is TGTGCCAGCACCCGAGGGATGGGGAACACTGAAGCTTTCTTT. It specifies CASTRGMGNTEAFF.

In this sample, this clone turned up a few times. The rearrangement joins TRBV6-5 to TRBJ2-6, with D unclear. The CDR3 contains 14 residues. The germline V gene encodes CDR1 MNHEY and CDR2 SVGAGI. Trimming shortened V by 5 bases and J by 3 bases, and 8 bases separated the two germline ends. CDR3 in DNA: TGTGCCAGCAGTATGGGCATTGGGGCCAACGTCCTGACTTTC. It specifies CASSMGIGANVLTF.

This chain joins TRBV6-1 and TRBJ2-2; 7 bases map to TRBD1. CDR1 MNHNS and CDR2 SASEGT come from the germline V gene. With 4 bases clipped from V and 0 bases from J, the junction kept 5 bases outside the gene matches. CDR3 length: 16 residues. DNA for the CDR3: TGTGCCAGCAGTGGATGGACAGGCACGAACACCGGGGAGCTGTTTTTT. Amino acids: CASSGWTGTNTGELFF.

The genes are TRBV7-8 and TRBJ1-1; D remains ambiguous. Germline CDR1 and CDR2: SGHVS and FQNEAQ. Trimming left V 1 base short and J 2 bases short, with 14 bases between. The CDR3 covers 16 residues. Here the CDR3 DNA reads TGTGCCAGCAGCTTAGGCAAAATCATAACTAACACTGAAGCTTTCTTT. Translation gives CASSLGKIITNTEAFF.

This chain connects TRBV5-6 to TRBJ2-2, with a possible D match to TRBD2 (6 bases). Trimming removed 5 bases at V and 6 bases at J, with 11 bases between. The CDR3 spans 13 residues. Germline lookup yields CDR1 SGHDT and CDR2 YYEEEE. CDR3 coding DNA: TGTGCCAGCAGGACGACTAGGGCCGGGGAGCTGTTTTTT. It is translated as CASRTTRAGELFF. The entire variable domain, with the rest obtained from reference TRBV5-6 and TRBJ2-2, is as follows: DAGVTQSPTHLIKTRGQQVTLRCSPKSGHDTVSWYQQALGQGPQFIFQYYEEEERQRGNFPDRFSGHQFPNYSSELNVNALLLGDSALYLCASRTTRAGELFFGEGSRLTVL.

This chain uses TRBV5-4 with TRBJ2-5; D possibly corresponds to TRBD2 (6 bases). The CDR3 contains 13 residues. Germline V lookup: CDR1 SGHNT, CDR2 YYREEE (reference sequence). V was cut by 4 bases and J by 5 bases, with 12 bases left in between. This CDR3 reads CASSPGGVETQYF. The CDR3 coding sequence is TGTGCCAGCAGCCCCGGAGGGGTGGAGACCCAGTACTTC.

V gene TRBV5-1 combines with J gene TRBJ2-5; 9 positions agree with TRBD1. J gave up 5 bases and V 4 bases, and 9 bases lay outside the gene matches. The CDR3 runs to 15 residues. CDR1 and CDR2 (germline): SGHRS, YFSETQ. CDR3 nucleotide sequence: TGCGCCAGCAGCGGGGGACAGGGAGGAGGGGAGACCCAGTACTTC. Amino acids: CASSGGQGGGETQYF.

The V gene is TRBV27, the J gene TRBJ2-3; TRBD2 matches at 8 bases. The length of the CDR3 is 15 residues. Germline V gives CDR1 MNHEY, CDR2 SMNVEV (reference sequence). Trimming at V came to 4 bases and at J to 2 bases, leaving 5 bases not matched to a gene. The CDR3 sequence: CASSSAGEDTDTQYF. The CDR3, as DNA: TGTGCCAGCAGTTCAGCGGGAGAAGACACAGATACGCAGTATTTT.

This clone was picked up a small number of times. V gene TRBV7-2 combines with J gene TRBJ1-1, with 8 bases that match TRBD1. CDR1 is SGHTA, CDR2 FQGNSA, per germline. The CDR3 consists of 14 residues. Trimming at V came to 4 bases and at J to 1 base, leaving 2 bases not matched to a gene. CDR3 sequence: CASSYTGGNTEAFF. CDR3 in DNA: TGTGCCAGCAGCTATACAGGGGGGAACACTGAAGCTTTCTTT.

The V gene is TRBV2, the J gene TRBJ1-3; TRBD1 might be the D (6 bases). The CDR3 has 16 residues. V was cut by 3 bases and J by 0 bases, with 12 bases left in between. Germline V gene data show CDR1 as SNHLY and CDR2 as FYNNEI. This CDR3 reads CASSDAAGASGNTIYF. CDR3 DNA sequence: TGTGCCAGCAGTGACGCGGCAGGGGCCTCTGGAAACACCATATATTTT. The variable domain in full, completed from reference TRBV2 and TRBJ1-3, reads EPEVTQTPSHQVTQMGQEVILRCVPISNHLYFYWYRQILGQKVEFLVSFYNNEISEKSEIFDDQFSVERPDGSNFTLKIRSTKLEDSAMYFCASSDAAGASGNTIYFGEGSWLTVV.

This chain joins TRBV7-2 and TRBJ2-7; TRBD2 aligns across 7 bases. After removal of 1 base from V and 5 bases from J, the junction contained 8 bases not matched to a gene. The germline V gene encodes CDR1 SGHTA and CDR2 FQGNSA. The CDR3 length is 15 residues. The CDR3 bases are TGTGCCAGCAGCTTAGTTGGCGGGAGTATCCACGAGCAGTACTTC. It yields the protein CASSLVGGSIHEQYF.

The rearrangement uses TRBV7-8 and TRBJ2-7; TRBD1 matches at 7 bases. The length of the CDR3 is 15 residues. Germline CDR1 SGHVS, CDR2 FQNEAQ. V gave up 2 bases and J gave up 4 bases; unmatched junction bases: 8. CDR3 in DNA: TGTGCCAGCAGCTTAATGACAGGGACAAGTTACGAGCAGTACTTC. It encodes CASSLMTGTSYEQYF.

The chain is built from TRBV10-3 and TRBJ2-2; 8 nucleotides line up with TRBD1. This CDR3 comprises 16 residues. Per the germline V gene, CDR1 is ENHRY and CDR2 is SYGVKD. Trimming cost V 5 bases and J 6 bases; bases outside gene matches: 11. The CDR3 sequence is CAISPTGQGSAGELFF. DNA of the CDR3: TGTGCCATCAGTCCCACTGGACAGGGAAGTGCCGGGGAGCTGTTTTTT.

The chain employs TRBV7-7 and TRBJ2-2; D is possibly TRBD2 (6 bases). Trimming shortened V by 5 bases and J by 4 bases, and 14 bases separated the two germline ends. Germline values: CDR1 SSHAT, CDR2 FNYEAQ (reference sequence). The CDR3 covers 15 residues. CDR3 coding DNA: TGTGCCAGCAGCAAAGGGGTCGGGGGCACCGGGGAGCTGTTTTTT. Translated, it gives CASSKGVGGTGELFF.